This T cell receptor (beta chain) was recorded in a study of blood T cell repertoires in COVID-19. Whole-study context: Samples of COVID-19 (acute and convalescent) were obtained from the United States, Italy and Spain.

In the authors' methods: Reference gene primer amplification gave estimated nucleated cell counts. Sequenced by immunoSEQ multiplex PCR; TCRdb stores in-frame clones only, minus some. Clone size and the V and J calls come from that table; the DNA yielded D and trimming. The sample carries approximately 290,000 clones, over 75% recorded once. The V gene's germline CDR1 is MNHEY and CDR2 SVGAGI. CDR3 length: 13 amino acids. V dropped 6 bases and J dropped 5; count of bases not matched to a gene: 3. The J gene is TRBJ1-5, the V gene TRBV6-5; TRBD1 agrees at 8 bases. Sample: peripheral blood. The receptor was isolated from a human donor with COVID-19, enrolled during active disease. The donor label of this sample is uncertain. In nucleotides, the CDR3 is TGTGCCAGCAGACGGGGACAGGATCAGCCCCAGCATTTT. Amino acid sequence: CASRRGQDQPQHF.